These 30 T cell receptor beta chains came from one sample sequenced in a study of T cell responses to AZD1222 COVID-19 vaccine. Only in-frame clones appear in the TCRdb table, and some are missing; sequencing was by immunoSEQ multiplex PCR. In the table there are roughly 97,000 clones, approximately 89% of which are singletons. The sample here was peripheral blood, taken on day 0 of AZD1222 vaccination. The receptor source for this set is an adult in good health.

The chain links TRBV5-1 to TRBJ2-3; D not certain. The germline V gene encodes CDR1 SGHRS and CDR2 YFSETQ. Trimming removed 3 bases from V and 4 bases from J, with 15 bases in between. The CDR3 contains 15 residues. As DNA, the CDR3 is TGCGCCAGCAGCTGGGATTCTTTCGGGCCAGATACGCAGTATTTT. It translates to CASSWDSFGPDTQYF.

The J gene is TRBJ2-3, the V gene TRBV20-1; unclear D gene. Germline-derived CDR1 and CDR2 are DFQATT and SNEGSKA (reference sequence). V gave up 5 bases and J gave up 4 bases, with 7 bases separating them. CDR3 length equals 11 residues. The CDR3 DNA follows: TGCAGTGCTGGGCGTCCAGATACGCAGTATTTT. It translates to CSAGRPDTQYF.

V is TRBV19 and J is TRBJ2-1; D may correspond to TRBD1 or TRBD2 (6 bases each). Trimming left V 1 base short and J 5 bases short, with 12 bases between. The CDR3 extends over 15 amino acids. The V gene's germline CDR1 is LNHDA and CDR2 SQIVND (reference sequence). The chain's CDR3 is CASSIVWGAHNEQFF. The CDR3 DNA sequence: TGTGCCAGTAGTATAGTGTGGGGGGCTCACAATGAGCAGTTCTTC.

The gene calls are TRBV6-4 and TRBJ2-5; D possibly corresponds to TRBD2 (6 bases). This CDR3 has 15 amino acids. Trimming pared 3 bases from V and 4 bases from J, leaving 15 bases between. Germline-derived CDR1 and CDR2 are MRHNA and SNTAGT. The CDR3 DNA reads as TGTGCCAGCAGTGAGACCTGGGGGGACGGAGAGACCCAGTACTTC. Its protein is CASSETWGDGETQYF.

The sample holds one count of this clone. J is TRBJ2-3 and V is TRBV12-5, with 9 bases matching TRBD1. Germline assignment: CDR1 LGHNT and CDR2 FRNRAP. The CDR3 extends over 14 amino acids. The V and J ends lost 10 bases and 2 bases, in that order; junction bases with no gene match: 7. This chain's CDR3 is CAIRTGDNTDTQYF. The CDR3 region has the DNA TGTGCTATAAGGACAGGGGACAACACAGATACGCAGTATTTT. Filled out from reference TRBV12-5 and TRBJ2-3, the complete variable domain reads DARVTQTPRHKVTEMGQEVTMRCQPILGHNTVFWYRQTMMQGLELLAYFRNRAPLDDSGMPKDRFSAEMPDATLATLKIQPSEPRDSAVYFCAIRTGDNTDTQYFGPGTRLTVL.

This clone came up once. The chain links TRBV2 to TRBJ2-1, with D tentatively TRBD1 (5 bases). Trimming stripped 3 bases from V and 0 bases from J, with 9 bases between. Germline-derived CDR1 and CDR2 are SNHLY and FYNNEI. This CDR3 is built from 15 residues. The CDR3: CASSEDISSYNEQFF. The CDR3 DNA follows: TGTGCCAGCAGTGAGGACATTAGCTCCTACAATGAGCAGTTCTTC. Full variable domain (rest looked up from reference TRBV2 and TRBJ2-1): EPEVTQTPSHQVTQMGQEVILRCVPISNHLYFYWYRQILGQKVEFLVSFYNNEISEKSEIFDDQFSVERPDGSNFTLKIRSTKLEDSAMYFCASSEDISSYNEQFFGPGTRLTVL.

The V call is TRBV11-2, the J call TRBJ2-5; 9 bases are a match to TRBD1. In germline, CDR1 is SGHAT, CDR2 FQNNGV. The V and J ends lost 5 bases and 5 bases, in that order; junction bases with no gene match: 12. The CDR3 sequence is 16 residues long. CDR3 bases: TGTGCCAGCAGCCCGATGGGGACAGGGAGGAGGGAGACCCAGTACTTC. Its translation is CASSPMGTGRRETQYF.

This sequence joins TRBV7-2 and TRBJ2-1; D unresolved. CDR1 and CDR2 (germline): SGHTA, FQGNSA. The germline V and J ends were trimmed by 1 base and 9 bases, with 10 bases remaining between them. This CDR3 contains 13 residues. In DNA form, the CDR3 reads TGTGCCAGCAGCTTAGTTAGCCCTATTGAGCAGTTCTTC. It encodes CASSLVSPIEQFF.

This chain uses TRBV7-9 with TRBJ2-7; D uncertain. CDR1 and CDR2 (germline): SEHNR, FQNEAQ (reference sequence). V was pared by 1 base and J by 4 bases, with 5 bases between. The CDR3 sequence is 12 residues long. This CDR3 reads CASSLVRYEQYF. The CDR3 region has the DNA TGTGCCAGCAGCTTAGTCCGATACGAGCAGTACTTC.

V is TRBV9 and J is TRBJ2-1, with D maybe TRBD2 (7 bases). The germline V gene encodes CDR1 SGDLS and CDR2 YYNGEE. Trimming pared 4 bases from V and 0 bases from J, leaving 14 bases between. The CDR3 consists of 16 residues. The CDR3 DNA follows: TGTGCCAGCAGCAATAGTGGGGGGGCCTCCTACAATGAGCAGTTCTTC. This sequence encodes CASSNSGGASYNEQFF.

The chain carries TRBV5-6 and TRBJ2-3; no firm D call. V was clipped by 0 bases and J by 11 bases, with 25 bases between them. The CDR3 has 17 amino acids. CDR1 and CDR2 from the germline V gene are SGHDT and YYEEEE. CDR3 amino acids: CASSLDLQTMKDSRQYF. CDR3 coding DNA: TGTGCCAGCAGCTTGGATCTACAGACGATGAAGGATAGCCGGCAGTATTTT.

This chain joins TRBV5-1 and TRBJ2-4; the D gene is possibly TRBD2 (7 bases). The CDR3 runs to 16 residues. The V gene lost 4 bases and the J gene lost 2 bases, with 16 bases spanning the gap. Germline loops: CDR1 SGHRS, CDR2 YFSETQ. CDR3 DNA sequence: TGCGCCAGCAGCGTTAGTGGGGGGGCGCCCAAAAACATTCAGTACTTC. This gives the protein CASSVSGGAPKNIQYF.

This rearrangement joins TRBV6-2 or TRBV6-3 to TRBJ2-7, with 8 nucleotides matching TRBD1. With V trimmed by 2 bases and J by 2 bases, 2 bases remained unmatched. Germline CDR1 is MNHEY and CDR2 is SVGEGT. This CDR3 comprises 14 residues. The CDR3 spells CASSYGGQAYEQYF. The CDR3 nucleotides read TGTGCCAGCAGTTACGGGGGACAGGCCTACGAGCAGTACTTC.

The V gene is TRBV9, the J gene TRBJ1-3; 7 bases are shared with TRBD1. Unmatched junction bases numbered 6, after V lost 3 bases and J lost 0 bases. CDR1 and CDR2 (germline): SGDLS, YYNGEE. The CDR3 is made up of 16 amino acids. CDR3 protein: CASSEGQYYSGNTIYF. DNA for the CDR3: TGTGCCAGCAGCGAGGGACAGTATTACTCTGGAAACACCATATATTTT. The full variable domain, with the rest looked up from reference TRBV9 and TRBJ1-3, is DSGVTQTPKHLITATGQRVTLRCSPRSGDLSVYWYQQSLDQGLQFLIQYYNGEERAKGNILERFSAQQFPDLHSELNLSSLELGDSALYFCASSEGQYYSGNTIYFGEGSWLTVV.

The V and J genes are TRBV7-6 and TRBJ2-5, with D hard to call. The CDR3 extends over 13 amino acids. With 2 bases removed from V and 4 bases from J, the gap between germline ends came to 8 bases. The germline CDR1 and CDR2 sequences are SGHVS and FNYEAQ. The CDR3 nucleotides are TGTGCCAGCAGCTTAACCCATCGAGAGACCCAGTACTTC. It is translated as CASSLTHRETQYF.

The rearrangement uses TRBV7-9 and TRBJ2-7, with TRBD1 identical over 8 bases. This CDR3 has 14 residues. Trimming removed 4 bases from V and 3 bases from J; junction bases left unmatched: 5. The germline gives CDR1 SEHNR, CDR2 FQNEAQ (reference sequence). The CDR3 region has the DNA TGTGCCAGCAGCTCAGGGACAGGAAGCTACGAGCAGTACTTC. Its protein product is CASSSGTGSYEQYF.

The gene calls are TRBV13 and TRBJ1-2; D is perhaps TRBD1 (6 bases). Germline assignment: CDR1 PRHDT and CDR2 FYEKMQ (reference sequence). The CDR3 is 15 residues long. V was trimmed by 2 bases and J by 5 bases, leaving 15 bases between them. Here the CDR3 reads CASSLLTGSPYGYTF. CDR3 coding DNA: TGTGCCAGCAGCTTATTAACAGGGTCGCCTTATGGCTACACCTTC.

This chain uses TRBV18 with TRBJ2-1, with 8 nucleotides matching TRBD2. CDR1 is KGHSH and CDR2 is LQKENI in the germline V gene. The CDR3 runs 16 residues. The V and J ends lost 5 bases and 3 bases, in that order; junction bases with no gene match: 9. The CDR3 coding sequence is TGTGCCAGCTCAACTGAACGGGGGGGCGTCTACAATGAGCAGTTCTTC. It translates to CASSTERGGVYNEQFF.

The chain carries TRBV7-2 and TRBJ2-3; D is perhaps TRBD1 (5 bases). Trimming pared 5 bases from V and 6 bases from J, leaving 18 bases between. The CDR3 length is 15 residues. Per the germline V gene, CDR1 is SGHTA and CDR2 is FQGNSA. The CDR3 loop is CASSLGARTSDTQYF. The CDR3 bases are TGTGCCAGCAGCCTTGGGGCTAGGACGAGCGATACGCAGTATTTT.

CDR3 DNA: TGCAGCGTTGAAGAGTCCCGACCAAAGGTATCTGGCTACACCTTC. Translation gives CSVEESRPKVSGYTF. The rearrangement joins TRBV29-1 to TRBJ1-2, with D hard to call. Germline CDR1 is SQVTM and CDR2 is ANQGSEA. V gave up 0 bases and J gave up 7 bases, with 18 bases separating them. The CDR3 covers 15 residues.

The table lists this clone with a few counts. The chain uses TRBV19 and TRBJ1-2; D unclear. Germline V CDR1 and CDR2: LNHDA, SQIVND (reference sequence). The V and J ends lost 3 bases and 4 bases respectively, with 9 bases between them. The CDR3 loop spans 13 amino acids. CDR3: CASSIGLTYGYTF. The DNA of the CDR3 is TGTGCCAGTAGTATTGGGCTTACCTATGGCTACACCTTC. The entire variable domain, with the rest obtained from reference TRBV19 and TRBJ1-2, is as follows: DGGITQSPKYLFRKEGQNVTLSCEQNLNHDAMYWYRQDPGQGLRLIYYSQIVNDFQKGDIAEGYSVSREKKESFPLTVTSAQKNPTAFYLCASSIGLTYGYTFGSGTRLTVV.

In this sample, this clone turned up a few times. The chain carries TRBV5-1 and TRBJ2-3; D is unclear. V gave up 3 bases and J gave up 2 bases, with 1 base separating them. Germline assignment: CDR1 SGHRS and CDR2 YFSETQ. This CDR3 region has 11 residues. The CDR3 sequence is CASSSTDTQYF. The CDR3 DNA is TGCGCCAGCAGCTCCACAGATACGCAGTATTTT.

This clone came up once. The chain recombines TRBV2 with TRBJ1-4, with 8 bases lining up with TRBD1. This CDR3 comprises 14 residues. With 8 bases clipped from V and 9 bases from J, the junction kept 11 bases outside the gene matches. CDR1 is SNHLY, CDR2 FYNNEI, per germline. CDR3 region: CASADRDRLQKLFF. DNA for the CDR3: TGTGCCAGCGCGGACCGGGACAGGCTACAAAAACTGTTTTTT.

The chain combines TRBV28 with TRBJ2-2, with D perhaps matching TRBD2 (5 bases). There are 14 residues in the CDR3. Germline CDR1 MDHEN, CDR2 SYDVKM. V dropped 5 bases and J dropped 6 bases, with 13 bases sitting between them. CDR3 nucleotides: TGTGCCAGCAGTCGAACGCTTAGCGCCGGGGAGCTGTTTTTT. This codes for CASSRTLSAGELFF.

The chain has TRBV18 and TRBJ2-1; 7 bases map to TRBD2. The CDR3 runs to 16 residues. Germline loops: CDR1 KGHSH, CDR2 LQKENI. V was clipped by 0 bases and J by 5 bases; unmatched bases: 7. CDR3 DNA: TGTGCCAGCTCACCACCGTCTAGCGGCACCAACAATGAGCAGTTCTTC. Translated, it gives CASSPPSSGTNNEQFF.

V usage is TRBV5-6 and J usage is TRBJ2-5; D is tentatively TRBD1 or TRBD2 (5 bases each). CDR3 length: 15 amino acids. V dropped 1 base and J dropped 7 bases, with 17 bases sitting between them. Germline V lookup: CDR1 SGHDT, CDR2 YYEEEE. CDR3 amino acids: CASSLKWGSYLTQYF. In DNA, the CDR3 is TGTGCCAGCAGCTTGAAGTGGGGGTCCTATCTGACCCAGTACTTC.

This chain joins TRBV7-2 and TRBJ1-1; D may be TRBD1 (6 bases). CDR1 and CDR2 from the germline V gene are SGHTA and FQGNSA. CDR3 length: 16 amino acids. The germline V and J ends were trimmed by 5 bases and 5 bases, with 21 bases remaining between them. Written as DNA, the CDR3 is TGTGCCAGCAGCCCTAGAGGGAGAATAGGGGGGACTGAAGCTTTCTTT. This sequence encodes CASSPRGRIGGTEAFF.

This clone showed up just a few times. The CDR3 bases are TGTGCCAGCTCGGGGGCCTTGGCTGGAAACACCATATATTTT. This translates into CASSGALAGNTIYF. This chain connects TRBV5-4 to TRBJ1-3; D might be TRBD1 (6 bases). Trimming stripped 7 bases from V and 2 bases from J, with 13 bases between. CDR3 size: 14 residues. Germline V lookup: CDR1 SGHNT, CDR2 YYREEE (reference sequence).

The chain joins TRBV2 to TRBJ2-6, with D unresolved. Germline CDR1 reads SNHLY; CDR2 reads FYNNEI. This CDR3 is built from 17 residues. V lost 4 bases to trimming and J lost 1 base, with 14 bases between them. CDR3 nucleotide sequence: TGTGCCAGCAGTGTGGTACATATCATATCTGGGGCCAACGTCCTGACTTTC. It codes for CASSVVHIISGANVLTF.

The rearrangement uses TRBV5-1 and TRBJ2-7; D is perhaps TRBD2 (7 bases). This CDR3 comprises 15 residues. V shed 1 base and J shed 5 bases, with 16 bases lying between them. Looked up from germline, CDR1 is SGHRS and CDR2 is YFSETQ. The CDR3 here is CASSLKLGGPDEQYF. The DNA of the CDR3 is TGCGCCAGCAGCTTGAAGCTGGGGGGGCCTGACGAGCAGTACTTC.